Listed below are T cell receptor beta chains from one sample, sequenced in a study of cytomegalovirus exposure and HLA in healthy donors. Sequenced by immunoSEQ multiplex PCR; TCRdb stores in-frame clones only, minus some. This repertoire shows over 250,000 clones, approximately 86% found once; its top ten account for 1%. Material: PBMCs. These receptors originate from a woman aged 18-29 years in good health and CMV-seronegative. Each CDR3 is given with its conserved first and last residue. D genes are given only for firm matches.

V: TRBV7-2; J: TRBJ2-7; length: 15; D: TRBD1; CDR3: CASSFDRGTFYEQYF
V: TRBV4-3; J: TRBJ2-5; length: 15; D: TRBD1; CDR3: CASSQGTGHSETQYF
V: TRBV4-3; J: TRBJ1-6; length: 16; D: .; CDR3: CASSQGGVPYNSPLHF
V: TRBV5-4; J: TRBJ1-2; length: 13; D: .; CDR3: CASTRQYSGGYTF
V: TRBV27; J: TRBJ2-7; length: 14; D: TRBD1; CDR3: CASSFFRGQGEQYF
V: TRBV19; J: TRBJ1-5; length: 16; D: TRBD1; CDR3: CASSLRQGVSNQPQHF
V: TRBV19; J: TRBJ1-3; length: 16; D: .; CDR3: CASSIAGLGPGNTIYF
V: TRBV7-9; J: TRBJ2-7; length: 14; D: TRBD2; CDR3: CASSLAAGGPEQYF
V: TRBV27; J: TRBJ2-3; length: 18; D: TRBD1; CDR3: CASSLVGTGVRRGDTQYF
V: TRBV27; J: TRBJ2-7; length: 15; D: .; CDR3: CASSYSTDSSYEQYF
V: TRBV5-1; J: TRBJ2-2; length: 17; D: TRBD1; CDR3: CASSRSPGQGWTGELFF
V: TRBV6-5; J: TRBJ1-4; length: 13; D: .; CDR3: CASRLERDTASFF
V: TRBV15; J: TRBJ1-1; length: 14; D: TRBD1; CDR3: CATSRDREATEAFF
V: TRBV9; J: TRBJ2-3; length: 14; D: .; CDR3: CASSAPGTTDTQYF
V: TRBV5-4; J: TRBJ2-3; length: 13; D: .; CDR3: CASSFRSADTQYF
V: TRBV10-3; J: TRBJ2-7; length: 16; D: .; CDR3: CAISESIRSGSYEQYF
V: TRBV28; J: TRBJ2-1; length: 14; D: TRBD2; CDR3: CASLGAGLYNEQFF
V: TRBV9; J: TRBJ1-2; length: 17; D: .; CDR3: CASSIREAGPTNYGYTF
V: TRBV6-1; J: TRBJ2-7; length: 15; D: TRBD2; CDR3: CASSEDEREPLEQYF
V: TRBV30; J: TRBJ1-2; length: 11; D: .; CDR3: CAWSVNYGYTF
V: TRBV2; J: TRBJ1-4; length: 14; D: .; CDR3: CASLFRGLAEKLFF
V: TRBV4-3; J: TRBJ1-6; length: 15; D: .; CDR3: CASSQDGGPGSPLHF
V: TRBV2; J: TRBJ2-5; length: 17; D: .; CDR3: CASSRRLRGLDGETQYF
V: TRBV27; J: TRBJ2-1; length: 15; D: TRBD2; CDR3: CASSFGLVGWDEQFF
V: TRBV9; J: TRBJ2-2; length: 15; D: .; CDR3: CASSVEGRVAGELFF
V: TRBV10-1; J: TRBJ1-2; length: 13; D: .; CDR3: CASSGTDNYGYTF
V: TRBV30; J: TRBJ1-2; length: 14; D: .; CDR3: CAWSVNDKNYGYTF
V: TRBV5-8; J: TRBJ1-1; length: 13; D: .; CDR3: CASSLAGNTEAFF
V: TRBV11-1; J: TRBJ1-1; length: 16; D: .; CDR3: CASSLATPLRNTEAFF